These 8 T cell receptor beta chains share one sample of origin, sequenced in a study of T cells in Graves' hyperthyroidism and ophthalmopathy. Template material for amplifying TCR beta CDR3 regions consisted of RNA transcripts. Initially, a first-round RT-PCR of the TCR CDR3 employed the HTBI primer set. MiXCR, applied by TCRdb to the multiplex PCR reads, yields one record per CDR3 protein. The sample shows 95,000 to 100,000 distinct CDR3 sequences, about 51% of them seen only once. The sample taken for sequencing was blood. Receptors were obtained from a middle-aged woman with Graves' hyperthyroidism.

This clonotype was detected many times. V and J are TRBV7-2 and TRBJ2-2; 9 positions agree with TRBD2. The CDR3 length is 16 residues. Losses at the gene ends were 3 bases for V and 0 bases for J; bases not matched to a gene: 2. The germline V gene has CDR1 SGHTA and CDR2 FQGNSA. CDR3 protein: CASSLTSGSNTGELFF. The CDR3 DNA follows: TGTGCCAGCAGCTTGACTAGCGGTTCGAACACCGGGGAGCTGTTTTTT.

This clonotype was detected only once. The chain recombines TRBV7-9 with TRBJ1-2, with D maybe TRBD1 (5 bases). Germline values: CDR1 SEHNR, CDR2 FQNEAQ (reference sequence). This CDR3 is built from 14 residues. The germline V and J ends were trimmed by 2 bases and 4 bases, with 11 bases remaining between them. CDR3 in DNA: TGTGCCAGCAGCTTAAACGGGGGTCCCTATGGCTACACCTTC. This codes for CASSLNGGPYGYTF. The full variable domain, rest sourced from reference TRBV7-9 and TRBJ1-2, is DTGVSQNPRHKITKRGQNVTFRCDPISEHNRLYWYRQTLGQGPEFLTYFQNEAQLEKSRLLSDRFSAERPKGSFSTLEIQRTEQGDSAMYLCASSLNGGPYGYTFGSGTRLTVV.

This clonotype has a count of ten or more. An end of the junction does not agree with germline; a read error may underlie this. V gene TRBV10-3 combines with J gene TRBJ2-3; 12 bases match TRBD2. Germline V gives CDR1 ENHRY, CDR2 SYGVKD. The CDR3 totals 16 residues. The CDR3 DNA reads as TGTGCCAGCAGTGAGCCACTAGCGGGAGGAGGAGATACGCAGTATTTT. Amino acids: CASSEPLAGGGDTQYF.

Many counts were recorded for this clonotype. The V gene is TRBV7-9, the J gene TRBJ1-1; TRBD1 matches 8 bases. Per the germline V gene, CDR1 is SEHNR and CDR2 is FQNEAQ (reference sequence). This CDR3 has 15 residues. V lost 3 bases to trimming and J lost 1 base; unmatched junction nucleotides: 4. Written as DNA, the CDR3 is TGTGCCAGCAGCTTTGGACAGGGCTGGAACACTGAAGCTTTCTTT. Encoded protein: CASSFGQGWNTEAFF.

This clonotype was detected once. V usage is TRBV2 and J usage is TRBJ2-5, with 8 bases that match TRBD1. The length of the CDR3 is 12 residues. V shed 6 bases and J 6 bases; nucleotides not matched to a gene: 3. Germline V gene lookup returns CDR1 SNHLY and CDR2 FYNNEI. Written as DNA, the CDR3 is TGTGCCAGCAGCGACAGGGGTCAGACCCAGTACTTC. This sequence encodes CASSDRGQTQYF.

A word on this clonotype: At one end the junction does not follow the germline gene, possibly because of a read error. The CDR3 DNA reads TGCGCCAGCAAGATCGCGGGAGGACGCTCCGGGGAGCTGTTTTTT. Translated, it gives CASKIAGGRSGELFF. The chain has TRBV25-1 and TRBJ2-2; 8 bases fit TRBD2. In germline, CDR1 is MGHDK, CDR2 SYGVNS. This CDR3 comprises 15 residues.

This chain joins TRBV6-1 and TRBJ1-6, with D possibly matching TRBD1 (5 bases). The CDR3 totals 14 residues. Germline V gives CDR1 MNHNS, CDR2 SASEGT. Trimming removed 5 bases from V and 4 bases from J, with 9 bases in between. CDR3 nucleotide sequence: TGTGCCAGCAGTCTCTGGGGGTATAATTCACCCCTCCACTTT. It yields the protein CASSLWGYNSPLHF.

The genes are TRBV20-1 and TRBJ2-2; D gene uncertain. V lost 1 base and J lost 7, with 1 base in between. Germline V gene sequence: CDR1 DFQATT, CDR2 SNEGSKA (reference sequence). This CDR3 is built from 10 residues. CDR3 protein: CSARGGELFF. CDR3 nucleotides: TGCAGTGCTAGAGGCGGGGAGCTGTTTTTT.